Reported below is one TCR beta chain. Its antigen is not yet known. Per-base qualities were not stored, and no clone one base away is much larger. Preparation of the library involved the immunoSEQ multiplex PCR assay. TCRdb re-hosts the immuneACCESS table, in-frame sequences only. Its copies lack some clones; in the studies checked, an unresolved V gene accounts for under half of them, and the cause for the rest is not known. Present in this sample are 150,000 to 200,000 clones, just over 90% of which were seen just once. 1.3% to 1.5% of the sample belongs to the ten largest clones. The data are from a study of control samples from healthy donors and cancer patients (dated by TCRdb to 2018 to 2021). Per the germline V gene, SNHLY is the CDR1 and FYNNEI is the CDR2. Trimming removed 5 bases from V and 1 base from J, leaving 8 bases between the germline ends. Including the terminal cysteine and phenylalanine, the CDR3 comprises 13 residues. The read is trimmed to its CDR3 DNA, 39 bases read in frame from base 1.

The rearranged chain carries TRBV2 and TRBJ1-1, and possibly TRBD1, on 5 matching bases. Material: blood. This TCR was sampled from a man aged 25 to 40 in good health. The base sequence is TGTGCCAGCAGTCGGGACCCGAACACTGAAGCTTTCTTT. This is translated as CASSRDPNTEAFF.